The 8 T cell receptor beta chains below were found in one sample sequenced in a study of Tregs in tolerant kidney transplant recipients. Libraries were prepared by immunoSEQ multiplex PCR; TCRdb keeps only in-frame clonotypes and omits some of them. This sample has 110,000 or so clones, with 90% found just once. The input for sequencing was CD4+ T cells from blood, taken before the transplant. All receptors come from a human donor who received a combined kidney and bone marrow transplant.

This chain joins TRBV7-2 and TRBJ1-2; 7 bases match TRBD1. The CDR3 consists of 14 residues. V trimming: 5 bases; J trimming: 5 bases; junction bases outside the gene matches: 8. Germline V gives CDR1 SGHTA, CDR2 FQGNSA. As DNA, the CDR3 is TGTGCCAGCAGCCCGCGACAGGGCCCGTATGGCTACACCTTC. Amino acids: CASSPRQGPYGYTF. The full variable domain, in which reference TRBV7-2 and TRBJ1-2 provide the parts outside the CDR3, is GAGVSQSPSNKVTEKGKDVELRCDPISGHTALYWYRQSLGQGLEFLIYFQGNSAPDKSGLPSDRFSAERTGGSVSTLTIQRTQQEDSAVYLCASSPRQGPYGYTFGSGTRLTVV.

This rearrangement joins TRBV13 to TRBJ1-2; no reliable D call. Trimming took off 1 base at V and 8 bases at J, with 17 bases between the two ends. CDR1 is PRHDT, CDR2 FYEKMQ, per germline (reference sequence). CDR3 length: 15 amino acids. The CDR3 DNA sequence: TGTGCCAGCAGCTTAGACCCGGGGAAGGGAAAAGGCTACACCTTC. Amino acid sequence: CASSLDPGKGKGYTF. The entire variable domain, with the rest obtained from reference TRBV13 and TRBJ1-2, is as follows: AAGVIQSPRHLIKEKRETATLKCYPIPRHDTVYWYQQGPGQDPQFLISFYEKMQSDKGSIPDRFSAQQFSDYHSELNMSSLELGDSALYFCASSLDPGKGKGYTFGSGTRLTVV.

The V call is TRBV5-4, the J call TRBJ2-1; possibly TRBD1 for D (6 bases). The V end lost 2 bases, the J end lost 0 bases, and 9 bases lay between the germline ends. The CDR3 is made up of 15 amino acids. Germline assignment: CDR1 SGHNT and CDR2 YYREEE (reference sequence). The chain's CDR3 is CASSLGGSSYNEQFF. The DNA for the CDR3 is TGTGCCAGCAGCTTAGGGGGTAGCTCCTACAATGAGCAGTTCTTC.

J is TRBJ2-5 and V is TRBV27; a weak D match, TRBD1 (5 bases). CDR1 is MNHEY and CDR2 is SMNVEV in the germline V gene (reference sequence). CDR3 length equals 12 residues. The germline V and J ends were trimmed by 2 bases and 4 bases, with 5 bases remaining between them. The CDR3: CASSLRGETQYF. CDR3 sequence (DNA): TGTGCCAGCAGTTTAAGGGGAGAGACCCAGTACTTC.

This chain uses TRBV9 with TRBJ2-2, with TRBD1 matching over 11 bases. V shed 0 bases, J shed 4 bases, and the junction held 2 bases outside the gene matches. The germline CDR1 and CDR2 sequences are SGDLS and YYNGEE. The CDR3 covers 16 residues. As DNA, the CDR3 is TGTGCCAGCAGCGTAGGGGGGACAGGGGGCACCGGGGAGCTGTTTTTT. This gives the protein CASSVGGTGGTGELFF.

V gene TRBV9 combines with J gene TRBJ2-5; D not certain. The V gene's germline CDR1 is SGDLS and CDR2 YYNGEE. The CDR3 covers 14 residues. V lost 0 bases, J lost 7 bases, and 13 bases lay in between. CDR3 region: CASSVGPETRTQYF. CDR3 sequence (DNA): TGTGCCAGCAGCGTAGGTCCTGAGACAAGGACCCAGTACTTC.

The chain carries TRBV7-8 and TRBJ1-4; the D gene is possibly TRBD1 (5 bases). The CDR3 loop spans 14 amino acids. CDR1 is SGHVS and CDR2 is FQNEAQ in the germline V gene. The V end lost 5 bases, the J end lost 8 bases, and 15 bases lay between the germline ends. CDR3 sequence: CASSGGGGLEKLFF. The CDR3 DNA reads TGTGCCAGCAGCGGCGGCGGGGGTTTAGAAAAACTGTTTTTT.

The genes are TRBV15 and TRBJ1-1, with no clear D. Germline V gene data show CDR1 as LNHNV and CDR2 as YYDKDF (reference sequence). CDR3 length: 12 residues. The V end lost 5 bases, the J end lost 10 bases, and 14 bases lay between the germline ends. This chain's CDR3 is CATSSMLRSAFF. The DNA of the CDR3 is TGTGCCACCAGCTCAATGCTTAGATCAGCTTTCTTT.